These 12 T cell receptor beta chains were all obtained from the same sample, sequenced in a study of T-cell reconstitution after alpha-beta-depleted transplantation in children (dated by TCRdb to 2016 to 2017). The library was made by PCR. The reads were generated on an Illumina HiSeq 2500. TCR libraries were prepared with molecular barcoding, using unique molecular identifiers to normalize TCRbeta repertoire quantification. The public reads were reprocessed in TCRdb via fastp at Q25 and MiXCR, keeping in-frame beta chains. Rows with one shared CDR3 protein collapse into an entry with the most common genes and DNA. The sample profile shows 600,000 to 700,000 distinct CDR3 sequences; around 14% of them were found once. The top ten constitute approximately 0.8% of the sample. The treatment or condition label, as the study defines it: allogeneic hematopoietic cell transplantation with graft depleted of TCRalphabeta T cells and CD19 B cells.

Sequencing was performed on PBMCs, taken before TCRalphabeta/CD19-depleted stem cell transplant. These receptors were collected from a girl aged 2-10 years with congenital amegakaryocytic thrombocytopenia, due to receive a stem cell transplant.

The rearrangement uses TRBV25-1 and TRBJ2-1; the match to TRBD2 covers 8 bases. V lost 0 bases, J lost 4 bases, and 5 bases stayed unmatched. Per the germline V gene, CDR1 is MGHDK and CDR2 is SYGVNS. This CDR3 spans 16 amino acids. The CDR3 loop reads CASSEYGSGAYNEQFF. The CDR3 nucleotides are TGTGCCAGCAGTGAATATGGTAGCGGGGCTTACAATGAGCAGTTCTTC. The full variable domain, its missing parts supplied by reference TRBV25-1 and TRBJ2-1, is EADIYQTPRYLVIGTGKKITLECSQTMGHDKMYWYQQDPGMELHLIHYSYGVNSTEKGDLSSESTVSRIRTEHFPLTLESARPSHTSQYLCASSEYGSGAYNEQFFGPGTRLTVL.

This clonotype was counted many times. CDR3 DNA: TGCAGCGTTGAAGACAGCGGCTACGAGCAGTACTTC. It encodes CSVEDSGYEQYF. The chain carries TRBV29-1 and TRBJ2-7; D is perhaps TRBD2 (5 bases). The germline CDR1 and CDR2 sequences are SQVTM and ANQGSEA. The CDR3 extends over 12 amino acids. V shed 0 bases and J shed 3 bases, with 6 bases lying between them.

This clonotype was seen a handful of times. The chain has TRBV12-3 or TRBV12-4 and TRBJ2-1; no clear D. Trimming took 1 base from V and 10 from J, leaving 8 bases between them. The CDR3 has 12 amino acids. For the CDR3, the DNA is TGTGCCAGCAGTTTAGGGGTAGAGGAGCAGTTCTTC. As protein: CASSLGVEEQFF.

This clonotype has a handful of counts. For the CDR3, the DNA is TGCGCCAGCAGTGTGGACAGTCAAAGCTCCTACAATGAGCAGTTCTTC. This codes for CASSVDSQSSYNEQFF. This chain uses TRBV5-1 with TRBJ2-1, with D perhaps matching TRBD1 (6 bases). Germline V gene sequence: CDR1 SGHRS, CDR2 YFSETQ. This CDR3 is built from 16 residues. Trimming left V 5 bases short and J 0 bases short, with 15 bases between. The variable domain in full, with the rest retrieved from reference TRBV5-1 and TRBJ2-1, is KAGVTQTPRYLIKTRGQQVTLSCSPISGHRSVSWYQQTPGQGLQFLFEYFSETQRNKGNFPGRFSGRQFSNSRSEMNVSTLELGDSALYLCASSVDSQSSYNEQFFGPGTRLTVL.

This clonotype was seen many times. The V call is TRBV29-1, the J call TRBJ2-7; D possibly corresponds to TRBD1 (6 bases). Germline CDR1 and CDR2: SQVTM and ANQGSEA. This CDR3 has 13 residues. Trimming cost V 5 bases and J 1 base, with 12 bases left between them. The DNA for the CDR3 is TGCAGCGTTACTGGGACAAATTCCTACGAGCAGTACTTC. Protein sequence: CSVTGTNSYEQYF.

This clonotype was detected a few times. This sequence joins TRBV5-5 and TRBJ2-2, with unresolved D. Germline V gene lookup returns CDR1 SGHKS and CDR2 YYEKEE (reference sequence). The V end was cut by 4 bases, the J end by 4 bases, with 11 bases between. There are 14 residues in the CDR3. The CDR3 loop reads CASSLWGSTGELFF. The CDR3, as DNA: TGTGCCAGCAGCCTTTGGGGTTCCACCGGGGAGCTGTTTTTT.

This clonotype was picked up a small number of times. V and J are TRBV28 and TRBJ2-1, with D tentatively TRBD2 (5 bases). Germline assignment: CDR1 MDHEN and CDR2 SYDVKM. CDR3 size: 15 residues. V lost 3 bases to trimming and J lost 7 bases, with 16 bases between them. CDR3 sequence (DNA): TGTGCCAGCAGTTTGCAGAGGGAGTGGCTGAATGAGCAGTTCTTC. As protein: CASSLQREWLNEQFF.

Note on this clonotype: A much larger clone is a single base away; this may be a read error. The CDR3 sequence: CASSKLTGSNNEQFF. The CDR3 DNA reads TGCGCCAGCAGCAAACTAACGGGGTCGAACAATGAGCAGTTCTTC. V gene TRBV5-1 combines with J gene TRBJ2-1; maybe TRBD2 (5 bases). Germline-derived CDR1 and CDR2 are SGHRS and YFSETQ. CDR3 length: 15 amino acids. Trimming removed 4 bases from V and 5 bases from J, with 16 bases in between.

In its sample, this clonotype was seen many times. The rearrangement links TRBV28 to TRBJ2-4; perhaps TRBD2 as D (7 bases). V dropped 4 bases and J dropped 0 bases, with 16 bases sitting between them. Per the germline V gene, CDR1 is MDHEN and CDR2 is SYDVKM. This CDR3 has 17 amino acids. The CDR3 spells CASSSSRGAIAKNIQYF. CDR3 in DNA: TGTGCCAGCAGTTCATCCCGGGGGGCGATAGCCAAAAACATTCAGTACTTC.

This clonotype was seen ten or more times. The chain links TRBV7-3 to TRBJ2-7; 7 nucleotides match TRBD2. Germline V CDR1 and CDR2: SGHTA, FQGTGA. The CDR3 has 13 amino acids. V lost 5 bases, J lost 3 bases, and 4 bases stayed unmatched. CDR3 region: CASSLRGVYEQYF. The CDR3 nucleotides read TGTGCCAGCAGCCTACGGGGGGTCTACGAGCAGTACTTC.

This clonotype was observed many times. The V call is TRBV5-1, the J call TRBJ2-1; 9 bases agree with TRBD1. The V gene's germline CDR1 is SGHRS and CDR2 YFSETQ. With 4 bases clipped from V and 4 bases from J, the junction kept 9 bases outside the gene matches. The length of the CDR3 is 16 residues. DNA for the CDR3: TGCGCCAGCAGCGTTTTCTGGACAGGGGTATACAATGAGCAGTTCTTC. Its protein product is CASSVFWTGVYNEQFF.

The CDR3 reads CASSVVDTPLQETQYF. The CDR3 DNA reads TGTGCCAGCAGTGTTGTTGACACACCACTCCAAGAGACCCAGTACTTC. The V call is TRBV2, the J call TRBJ2-5; D uncertain. Germline V gives CDR1 SNHLY, CDR2 FYNNEI. Trimming took off 4 bases at V and 1 base at J, with 16 bases between the two ends. The CDR3 consists of 16 residues.